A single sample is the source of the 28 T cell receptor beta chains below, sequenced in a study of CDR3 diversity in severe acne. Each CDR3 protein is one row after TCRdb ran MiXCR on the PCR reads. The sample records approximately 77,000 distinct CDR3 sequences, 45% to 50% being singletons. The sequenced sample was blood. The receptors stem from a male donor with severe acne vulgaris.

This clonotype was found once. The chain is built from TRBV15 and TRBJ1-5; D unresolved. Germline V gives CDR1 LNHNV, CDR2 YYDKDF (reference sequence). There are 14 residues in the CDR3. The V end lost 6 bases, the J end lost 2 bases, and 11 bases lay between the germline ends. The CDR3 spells CATRADGGNQPQHF. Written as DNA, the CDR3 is TGTGCCACCAGGGCCGACGGGGGCAATCAGCCCCAGCATTTT.

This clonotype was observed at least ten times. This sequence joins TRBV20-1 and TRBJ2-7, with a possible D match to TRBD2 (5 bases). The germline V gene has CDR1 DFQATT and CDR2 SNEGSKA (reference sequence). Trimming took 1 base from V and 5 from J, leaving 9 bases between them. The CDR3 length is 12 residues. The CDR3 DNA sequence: TGCAGTGCTAGAGGTGGAGGTAACGAGCAGTACTTC. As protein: CSARGGGNEQYF.

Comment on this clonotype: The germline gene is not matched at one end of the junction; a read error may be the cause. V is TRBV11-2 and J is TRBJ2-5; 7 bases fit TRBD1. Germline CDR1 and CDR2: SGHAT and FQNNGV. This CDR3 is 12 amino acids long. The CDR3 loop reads CASSFPLDRPPF. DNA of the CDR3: TGTGCCAGCAGCTTCCCCCTGGACAGGCCCCCCTTC.

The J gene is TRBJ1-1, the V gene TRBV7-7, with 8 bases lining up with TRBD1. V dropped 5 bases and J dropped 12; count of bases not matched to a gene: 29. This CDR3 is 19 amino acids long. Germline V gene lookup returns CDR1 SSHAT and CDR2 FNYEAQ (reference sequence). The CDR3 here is CASSPTTGAHSGANVLTFF. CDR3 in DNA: TGTGCCAGCAGCCCCACGACAGGGGCCCACTCTGGGGCCAACGTCCTGACTTTCTTT. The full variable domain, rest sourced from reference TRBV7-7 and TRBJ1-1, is GAGVSQSPRYKVTKRGQDVTLRCDPISSHATLYWYQQALGQGPEFLTYFNYEAQPDKSGLPSDRFSAERPEGSISTLTIQRTEQRDSAMYRCASSPTTGAHSGANVLTFFGQGTRLTVV.

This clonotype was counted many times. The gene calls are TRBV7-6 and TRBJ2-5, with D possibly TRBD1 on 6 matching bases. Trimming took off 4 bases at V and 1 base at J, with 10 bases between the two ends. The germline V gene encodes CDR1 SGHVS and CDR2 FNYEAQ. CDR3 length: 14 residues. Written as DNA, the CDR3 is TGTGCCAGCAGCTATATAGGGGGCCAAGAGACCCAGTACTTC. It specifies CASSYIGGQETQYF.

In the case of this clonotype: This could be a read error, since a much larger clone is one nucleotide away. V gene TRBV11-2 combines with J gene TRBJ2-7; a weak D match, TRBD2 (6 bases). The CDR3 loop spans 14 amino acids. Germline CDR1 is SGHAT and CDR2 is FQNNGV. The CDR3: CASSLIRDSHEQYF. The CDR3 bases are TGTGCCAGCAGCTTAATCAGGGACTCCCACGAGCAGTACTTC.

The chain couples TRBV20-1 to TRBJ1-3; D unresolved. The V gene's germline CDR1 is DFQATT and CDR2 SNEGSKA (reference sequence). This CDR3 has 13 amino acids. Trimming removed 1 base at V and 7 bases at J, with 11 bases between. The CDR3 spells CSARAGERNTIYF. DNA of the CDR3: TGCAGTGCTAGAGCCGGGGAAAGGAACACCATATATTTT.

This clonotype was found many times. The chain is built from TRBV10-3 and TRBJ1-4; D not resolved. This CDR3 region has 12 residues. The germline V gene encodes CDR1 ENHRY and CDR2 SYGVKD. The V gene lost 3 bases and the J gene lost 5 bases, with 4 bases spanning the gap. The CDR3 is CAISDRNEKLFF. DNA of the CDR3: TGTGCCATCAGTGACAGAAATGAAAAACTGTTTTTT.

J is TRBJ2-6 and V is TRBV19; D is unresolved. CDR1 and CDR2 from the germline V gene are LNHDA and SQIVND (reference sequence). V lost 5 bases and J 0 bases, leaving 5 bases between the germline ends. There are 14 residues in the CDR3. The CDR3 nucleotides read TGTGCCAGTAGTTTCGGCTCTGGGGCCAACGTCCTGACTTTC. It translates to CASSFGSGANVLTF.

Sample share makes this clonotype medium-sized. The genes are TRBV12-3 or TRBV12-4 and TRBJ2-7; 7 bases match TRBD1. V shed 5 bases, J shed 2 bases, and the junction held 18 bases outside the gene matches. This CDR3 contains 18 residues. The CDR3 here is CASSAGDRVASVAYEQYF. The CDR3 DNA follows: TGTGCCAGCAGTGCGGGCGACAGGGTCGCCTCCGTAGCCTACGAGCAGTACTTC.

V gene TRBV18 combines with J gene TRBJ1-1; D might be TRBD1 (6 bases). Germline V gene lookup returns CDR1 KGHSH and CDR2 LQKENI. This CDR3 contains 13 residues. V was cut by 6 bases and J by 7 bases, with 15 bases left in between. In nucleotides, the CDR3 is TGTGCCAGCTCCCGTAACAGGGAAGGTGAAGCTTTCTTT. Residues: CASSRNREGEAFF.

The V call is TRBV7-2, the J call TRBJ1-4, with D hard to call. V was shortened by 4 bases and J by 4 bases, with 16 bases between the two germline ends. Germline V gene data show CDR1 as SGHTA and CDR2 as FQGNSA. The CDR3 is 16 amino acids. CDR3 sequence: CASSSKLSGLNEKLFF. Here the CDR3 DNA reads TGTGCCAGCAGCTCGAAACTCTCCGGACTTAATGAAAAACTGTTTTTT.

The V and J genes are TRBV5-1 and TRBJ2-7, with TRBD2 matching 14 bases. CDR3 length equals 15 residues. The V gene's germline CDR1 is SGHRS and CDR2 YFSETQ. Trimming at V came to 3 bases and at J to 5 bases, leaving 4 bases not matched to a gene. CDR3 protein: CASSSGTSGSDEQYF. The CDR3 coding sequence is TGCGCCAGCAGCTCTGGGACTAGCGGGAGCGACGAGCAGTACTTC.

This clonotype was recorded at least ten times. CDR3 DNA sequence: TGTGCCAGCAGGAGGGACAGGGGTGATTACGAGCAGTACTTC. This codes for CASRRDRGDYEQYF. The chain couples TRBV2 to TRBJ2-7, with 10 bases identical to TRBD1. V lost 6 bases to trimming and J lost 4 bases; unmatched junction nucleotides: 6. Germline values: CDR1 SNHLY, CDR2 FYNNEI. The CDR3 consists of 14 residues.

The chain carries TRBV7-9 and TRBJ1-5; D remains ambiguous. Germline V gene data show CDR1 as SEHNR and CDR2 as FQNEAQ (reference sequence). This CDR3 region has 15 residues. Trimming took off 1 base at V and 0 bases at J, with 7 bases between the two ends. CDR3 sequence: CASSLVDGSNQPQHF. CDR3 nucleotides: TGTGCCAGCAGCTTAGTCGACGGTAGCAATCAGCCCCAGCATTTT. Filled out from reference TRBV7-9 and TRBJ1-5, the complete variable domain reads DTGVSQNPRHKITKRGQNVTFRCDPISEHNRLYWYRQTLGQGPEFLTYFQNEAQLEKSRLLSDRFSAERPKGSFSTLEIQRTEQGDSAMYLCASSLVDGSNQPQHFGDGTRLSIL.

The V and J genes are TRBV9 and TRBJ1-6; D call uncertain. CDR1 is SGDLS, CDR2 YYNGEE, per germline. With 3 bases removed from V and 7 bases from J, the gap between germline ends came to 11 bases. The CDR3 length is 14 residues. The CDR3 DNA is TGTGCCAGCAGCGCCGCCGGGTCGAATTCACCCCTCCACTTT. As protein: CASSAAGSNSPLHF.

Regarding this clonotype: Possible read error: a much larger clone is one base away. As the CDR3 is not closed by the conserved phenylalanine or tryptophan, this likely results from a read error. The CDR3, as DNA: TGTGCCAGCAGTGAGTGGAGTCAAGAGACCCAGTACTTA. Its protein product is CASSEWSQETQYL. This sequence joins TRBV6-1 and TRBJ2-5; D is unclear. Germline loops: CDR1 MNHNS, CDR2 SASEGT. The length of the CDR3 is 13 residues. The ends were cut back, 3 bases at V and 2 bases at J, with 7 bases in the middle.

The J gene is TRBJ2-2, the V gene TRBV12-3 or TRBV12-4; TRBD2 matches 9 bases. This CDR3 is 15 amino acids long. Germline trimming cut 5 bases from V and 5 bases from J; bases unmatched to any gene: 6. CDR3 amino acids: CASSRRAGGTGELFF. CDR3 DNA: TGTGCCAGCAGTCGTCGGGCGGGAGGGACCGGGGAGCTGTTTTTT.

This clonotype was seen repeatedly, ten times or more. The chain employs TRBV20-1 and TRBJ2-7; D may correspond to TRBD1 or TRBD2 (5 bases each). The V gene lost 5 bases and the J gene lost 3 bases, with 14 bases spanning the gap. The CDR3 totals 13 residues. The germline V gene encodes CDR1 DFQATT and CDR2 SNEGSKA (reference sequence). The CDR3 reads CSADRDHVYEQYV. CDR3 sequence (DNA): TGCAGTGCTGACCGGGACCATGTCTACGAGCAGTACGTC.

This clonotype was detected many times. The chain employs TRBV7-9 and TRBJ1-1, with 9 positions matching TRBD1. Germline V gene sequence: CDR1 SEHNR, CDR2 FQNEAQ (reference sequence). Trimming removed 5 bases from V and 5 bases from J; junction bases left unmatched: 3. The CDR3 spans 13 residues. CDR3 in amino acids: CASSRDRGTEAFF. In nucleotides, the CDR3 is TGTGCCAGCAGCCGAGACAGGGGGACTGAAGCTTTCTTT.

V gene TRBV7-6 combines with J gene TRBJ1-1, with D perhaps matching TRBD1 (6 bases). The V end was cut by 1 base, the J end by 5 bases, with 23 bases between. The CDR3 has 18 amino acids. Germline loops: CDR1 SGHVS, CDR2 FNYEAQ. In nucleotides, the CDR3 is TGTGCCAGCAGCTTAGTGGGGCAGGGGCCCCCAAAGGTAACTGAAGCTTTCTTT. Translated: CASSLVGQGPPKVTEAFF.

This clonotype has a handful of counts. The CDR3 bases are TGCAGCGTTGAAGTCATAATAACTGGGGCCAACGTCCTGACTTTC. Translation: CSVEVIITGANVLTF. The V call is TRBV29-1, the J call TRBJ2-6, with D unresolved. Germline CDR1 SQVTM, CDR2 ANQGSEA. CDR3 length equals 15 residues. The V end lost 1 base, the J end lost 2 bases, and 9 bases lay between the germline ends.

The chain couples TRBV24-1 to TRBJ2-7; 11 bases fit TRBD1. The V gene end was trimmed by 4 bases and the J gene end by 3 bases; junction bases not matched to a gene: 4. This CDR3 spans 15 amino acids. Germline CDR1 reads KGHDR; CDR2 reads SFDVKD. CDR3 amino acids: CATSDRTGGNYEQYF. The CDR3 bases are TGTGCCACCAGTGACCGGACAGGGGGCAACTACGAGCAGTACTTC.

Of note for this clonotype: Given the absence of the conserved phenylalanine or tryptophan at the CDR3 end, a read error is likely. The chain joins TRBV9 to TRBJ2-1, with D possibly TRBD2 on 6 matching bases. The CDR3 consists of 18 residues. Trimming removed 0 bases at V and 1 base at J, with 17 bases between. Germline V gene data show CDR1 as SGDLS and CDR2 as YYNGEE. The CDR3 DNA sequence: TGTGCCAGCAGCGTAGCTACTTGGGCGGGAAAATCCTACAATGAGCAGTTCAGA. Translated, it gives CASSVATWAGKSYNEQFR.

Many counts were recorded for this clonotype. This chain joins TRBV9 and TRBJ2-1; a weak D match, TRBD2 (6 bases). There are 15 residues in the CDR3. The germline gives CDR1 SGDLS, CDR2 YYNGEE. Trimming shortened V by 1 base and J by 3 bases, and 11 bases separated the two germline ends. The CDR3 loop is CASSVRRAGYNEQFF. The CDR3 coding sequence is TGTGCCAGCAGCGTAAGGAGGGCGGGCTACAATGAGCAGTTCTTC.

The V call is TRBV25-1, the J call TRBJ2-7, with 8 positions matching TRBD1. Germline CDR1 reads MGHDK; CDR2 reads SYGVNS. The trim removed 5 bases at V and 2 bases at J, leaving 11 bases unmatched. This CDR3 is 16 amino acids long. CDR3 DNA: TGTGCCAGCAGTTACGGGTCGACAGGGGACCCCTACGAGCAGTACTTC. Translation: CASSYGSTGDPYEQYF.

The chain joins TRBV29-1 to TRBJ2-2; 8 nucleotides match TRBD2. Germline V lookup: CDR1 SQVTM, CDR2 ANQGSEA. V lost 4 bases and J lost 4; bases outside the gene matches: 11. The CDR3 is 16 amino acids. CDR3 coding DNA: TGCAGCGTTGCGGGGCTAGCGGGCTTGTGCACCGGGGAGCTGTTTTTT. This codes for CSVAGLAGLCTGELFF.

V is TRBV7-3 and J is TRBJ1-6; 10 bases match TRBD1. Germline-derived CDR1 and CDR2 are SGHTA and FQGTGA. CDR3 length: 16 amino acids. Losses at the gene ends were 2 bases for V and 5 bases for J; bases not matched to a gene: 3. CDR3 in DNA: TGTGCCAGCAGCTTAGGACAGGGGGTCGATAATTCACCCCTCCACTTT. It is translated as CASSLGQGVDNSPLHF.